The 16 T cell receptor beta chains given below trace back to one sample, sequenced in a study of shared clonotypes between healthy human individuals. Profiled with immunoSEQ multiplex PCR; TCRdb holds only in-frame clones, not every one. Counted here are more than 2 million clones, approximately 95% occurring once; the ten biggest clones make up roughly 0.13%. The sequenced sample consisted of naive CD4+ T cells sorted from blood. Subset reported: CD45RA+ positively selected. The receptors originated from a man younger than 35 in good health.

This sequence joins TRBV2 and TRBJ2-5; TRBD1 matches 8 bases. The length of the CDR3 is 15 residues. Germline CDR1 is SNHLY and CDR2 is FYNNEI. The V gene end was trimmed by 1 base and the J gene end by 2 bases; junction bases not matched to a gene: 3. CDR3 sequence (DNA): TGTGCCAGCAGTGAAGGACAGGGGACTCAAGAGACCCAGTACTTC. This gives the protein CASSEGQGTQETQYF. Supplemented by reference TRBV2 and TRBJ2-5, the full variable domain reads EPEVTQTPSHQVTQMGQEVILRCVPISNHLYFYWYRQILGQKVEFLVSFYNNEISEKSEIFDDQFSVERPDGSNFTLKIRSTKLEDSAMYFCASSEGQGTQETQYFGPGTRLLVL.

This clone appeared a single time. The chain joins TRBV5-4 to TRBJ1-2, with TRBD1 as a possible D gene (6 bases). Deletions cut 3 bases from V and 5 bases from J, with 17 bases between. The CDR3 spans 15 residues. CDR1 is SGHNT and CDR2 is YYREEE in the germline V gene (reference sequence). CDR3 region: CASSSPSGRGYGYTF. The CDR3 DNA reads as TGTGCCAGCAGCTCTCCCTCAGGCAGGGGATATGGCTACACCTTC. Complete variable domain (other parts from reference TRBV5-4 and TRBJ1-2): ETGVTQSPTHLIKTRGQQVTLRCSSQSGHNTVSWYQQALGQGPQFIFQYYREEENGRGNFPPRFSGLQFPNYSSELNVNALELDDSALYLCASSSPSGRGYGYTFGSGTRLTVV.

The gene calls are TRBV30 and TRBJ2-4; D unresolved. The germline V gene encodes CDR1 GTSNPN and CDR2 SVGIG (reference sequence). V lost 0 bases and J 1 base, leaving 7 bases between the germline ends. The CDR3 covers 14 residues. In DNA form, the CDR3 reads TGTGCCTGGAGTGTATCGGTGGCCAAAAACATTCAGTACTTC. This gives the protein CAWSVSVAKNIQYF.

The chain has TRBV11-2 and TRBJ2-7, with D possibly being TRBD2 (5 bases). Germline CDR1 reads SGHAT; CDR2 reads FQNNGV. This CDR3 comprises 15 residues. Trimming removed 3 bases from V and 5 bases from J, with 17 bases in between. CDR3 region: CASSLGSGPVDEQYF. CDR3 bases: TGTGCCAGCAGCTTGGGGAGCGGTCCGGTTGACGAGCAGTACTTC.

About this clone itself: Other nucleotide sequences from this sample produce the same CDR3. The CDR3 loop is CASSPEETQYF. The CDR3 DNA sequence: TGTGCCAGCTCACCTGAGGAGACCCAGTACTTC. The chain combines TRBV18 with TRBJ2-5; D remains unclear. Germline V lookup: CDR1 KGHSH, CDR2 LQKENI. This CDR3 spans 11 amino acids. V gave up 3 bases and J gave up 5 bases, with 4 bases separating them.

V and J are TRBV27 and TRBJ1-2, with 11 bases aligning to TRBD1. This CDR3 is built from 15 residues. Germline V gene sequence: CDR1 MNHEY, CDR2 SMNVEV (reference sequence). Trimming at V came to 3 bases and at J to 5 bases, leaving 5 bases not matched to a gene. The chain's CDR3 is CASSFGTGGRYGYTF. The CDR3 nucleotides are TGTGCCAGCAGTTTCGGGACAGGGGGGAGGTATGGCTACACCTTC.

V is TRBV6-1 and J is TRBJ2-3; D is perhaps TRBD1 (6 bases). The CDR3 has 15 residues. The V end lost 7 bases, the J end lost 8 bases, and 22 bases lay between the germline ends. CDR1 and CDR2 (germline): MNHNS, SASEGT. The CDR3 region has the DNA TGTGCCAGCATAACCAGCTGGACAGCACACGGTACGCAGTATTTT. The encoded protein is CASITSWTAHGTQYF.

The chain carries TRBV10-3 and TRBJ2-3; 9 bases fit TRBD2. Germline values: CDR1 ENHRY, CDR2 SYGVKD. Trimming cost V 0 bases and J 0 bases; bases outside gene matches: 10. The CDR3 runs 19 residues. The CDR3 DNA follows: TGTGCCATCAGTGAGTCTGTTGGGGCTAGCGGGACTAGCACAGATACGCAGTATTTT. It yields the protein CAISESVGASGTSTDTQYF.

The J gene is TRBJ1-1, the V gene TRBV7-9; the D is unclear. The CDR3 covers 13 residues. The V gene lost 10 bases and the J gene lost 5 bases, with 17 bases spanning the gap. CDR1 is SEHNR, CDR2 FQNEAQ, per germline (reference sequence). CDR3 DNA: TGTGCCACCCTTGGGAGGGCGAGGACTGAAGCTTTCTTT. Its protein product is CATLGRARTEAFF.

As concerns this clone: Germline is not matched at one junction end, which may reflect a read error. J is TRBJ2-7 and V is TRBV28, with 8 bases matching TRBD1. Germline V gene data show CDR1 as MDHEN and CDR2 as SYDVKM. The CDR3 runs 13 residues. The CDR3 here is CASSLLRTGTPTF. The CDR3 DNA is TGTGCCAGCAGTTTACTGCGGACAGGGACCCCTACATTC.

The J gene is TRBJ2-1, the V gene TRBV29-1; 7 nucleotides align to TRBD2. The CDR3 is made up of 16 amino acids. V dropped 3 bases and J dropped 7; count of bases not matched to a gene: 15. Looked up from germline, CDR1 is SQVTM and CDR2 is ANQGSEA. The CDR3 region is CSVEGSAGELKNEQFF. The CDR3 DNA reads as TGCAGCGTTGAGGGGTCGGCGGGAGAACTGAAAAATGAGCAGTTCTTC.

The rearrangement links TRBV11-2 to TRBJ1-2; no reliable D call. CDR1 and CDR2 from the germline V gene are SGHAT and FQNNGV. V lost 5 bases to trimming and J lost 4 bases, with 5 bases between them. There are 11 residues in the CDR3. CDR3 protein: CASSPAYGYTF. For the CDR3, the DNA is TGTGCCAGCAGCCCCGCCTATGGCTACACCTTC.

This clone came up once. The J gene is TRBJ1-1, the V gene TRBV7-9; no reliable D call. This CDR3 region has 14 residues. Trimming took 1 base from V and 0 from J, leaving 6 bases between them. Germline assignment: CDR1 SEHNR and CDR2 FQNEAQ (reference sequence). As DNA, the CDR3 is TGTGCCAGCAGCTTAGAAGGGATGAACACTGAAGCTTTCTTT. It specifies CASSLEGMNTEAFF. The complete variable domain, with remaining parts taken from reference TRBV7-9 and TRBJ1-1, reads DTGVSQNPRHKITKRGQNVTFRCDPISEHNRLYWYRQTLGQGPEFLTYFQNEAQLEKSRLLSDRFSAERPKGSFSTLEIQRTEQGDSAMYLCASSLEGMNTEAFFGQGTRLTVV.

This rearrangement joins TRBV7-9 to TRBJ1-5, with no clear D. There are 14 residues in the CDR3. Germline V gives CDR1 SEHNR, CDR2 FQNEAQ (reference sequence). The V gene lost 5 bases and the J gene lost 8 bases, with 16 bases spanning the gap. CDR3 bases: TGTGCCAGCAGCCACCAGATGGGGAAGGAGCCCCAGCATTTT. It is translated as CASSHQMGKEPQHF. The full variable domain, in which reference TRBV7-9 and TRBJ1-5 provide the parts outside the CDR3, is DTGVSQNPRHKITKRGQNVTFRCDPISEHNRLYWYRQTLGQGPEFLTYFQNEAQLEKSRLLSDRFSAERPKGSFSTLEIQRTEQGDSAMYLCASSHQMGKEPQHFGDGTRLSIL.

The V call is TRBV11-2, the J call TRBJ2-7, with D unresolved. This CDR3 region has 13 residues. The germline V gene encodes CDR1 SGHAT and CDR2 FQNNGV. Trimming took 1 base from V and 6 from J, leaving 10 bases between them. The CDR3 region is CASSLGLLFEQYF. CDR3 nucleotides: TGTGCCAGCAGCTTAGGCCTCCTTTTCGAGCAGTACTTC.

DNA of the CDR3: TGTGCCAGCAGTGACGTAGGACAGGGCTATGAGCAGTACTTC. This encodes CASSDVGQGYEQYF. This sequence joins TRBV2 and TRBJ2-7; 8 nucleotides agree with TRBD1. The V and J ends lost 3 bases and 7 bases, in that order; junction bases with no gene match: 8. This CDR3 contains 14 residues. Germline values: CDR1 SNHLY, CDR2 FYNNEI.